Listed below are T cell receptor beta chains from one sample, sequenced in a study of CD8 T cells in Susac syndrome. Via MiXCR, TCRdb re-called the immunoSEQ multiplex PCR reads, giving one row per CDR3 protein. Of some 120,000 distinct CDR3 sequences listed, approximately 94% were seen once; the top ten hold 0.095% to 0.1%. Sequencing input: CD4+ T cells from PBMCs. The receptors were gathered from a human donor in good health. Both conserved end residues are part of each CDR3. The order of the fields is D gene, V gene, J gene, clone size, CDR3 protein, CDR3 DNA. D genes are given only for firm matches. Only part of the rows carry a size: once, few, many, or a class if the clone is expanded.

D: TRBD1
V: TRBV12-3/TRBV12-4
J: TRBJ2-7
size: once
CDR3: CASSLDRVGQYF
DNA: TGTGCCAGCAGCCTCGACAGGGTAGGCCAGTACTTC

D: TRBD1
V: TRBV28
J: TRBJ2-5
size: -
CDR3: CASRGQGQGETQYF
DNA: TGTGCCAGCAGGGGGCAGGGACAGGGAGAGACCCAGTACTTC

D: -
V: TRBV6-6
J: TRBJ1-3
size: -
CDR3: CASSYWDLSGNTIYF
DNA: TGTGCCAGCAGTTACTGGGATCTTAGCGGGAACACCATATATTTT

D: -
V: TRBV18
J: TRBJ2-7
size: once
CDR3: CASSPPSGDYEQYF
DNA: TGTGCCAGCTCACCACCTTCGGGGGACTACGAGCAGTACTTC

D: TRBD1
V: TRBV4-3
J: TRBJ1-5
size: -
CDR3: CASSLWTGSQPQHF
DNA: TGCGCCAGCAGCCTATGGACAGGGAGTCAGCCCCAGCATTTT

D: TRBD1
V: TRBV7-7
J: TRBJ2-7
size: -
CDR3: CASSKGQGAGEQYF
DNA: TGTGCTAGCAGCAAAGGACAGGGTGCCGGCGAGCAGTACTTC

D: TRBD1
V: TRBV5-1
J: TRBJ1-6
size: -
CDR3: CASSLAEIGTGNSPLHF
DNA: TGCGCCAGCAGCCTCGCTGAAATCGGGACAGGGAATTCACCCCTCCACTTT

D: -
V: TRBV2
J: TRBJ1-1
size: -
CDR3: CASTLQGTEAFF
DNA: TGTGCCAGCACCCTACAGGGCACTGAAGCTTTCTTT

D: -
V: TRBV20-1
J: TRBJ2-2
size: -
CDR3: CSARDPRGGTDNAGELFF
DNA: TGCAGTGCTAGAGATCCAAGAGGCGGGACAGACAACGCCGGGGAGCTGTTTTTT

D: -
V: TRBV27
J: TRBJ2-5
size: -
CDR3: CASSPTLAQETQYF
DNA: TGTGCCAGCAGTCCAACTTTGGCTCAAGAGACCCAGTACTTC

D: -
V: TRBV5-1
J: TRBJ2-7
size: few
CDR3: CASRPEQGSYEQYF
DNA: TGCGCCAGCAGGCCAGAACAGGGATCCTACGAGCAGTACTTC

D: -
V: TRBV29-1
J: TRBJ1-1
size: -
CDR3: CSVSEGIPTEAFF
DNA: TGCAGCGTAAGTGAGGGTATCCCCACTGAAGCTTTCTTT

D: TRBD2
V: TRBV6-6
J: TRBJ2-7
size: -
CDR3: CASSNPFSGRDEQYF
DNA: TGTGCCAGCAGTAACCCTTTCAGCGGGAGGGACGAGCAGTACTTC

D: TRBD1
V: TRBV9
J: TRBJ2-1
size: few
CDR3: CASSVDPGGEQFF
DNA: TGTGCCAGCAGCGTAGACCCAGGGGGTGAGCAGTTCTTC

D: TRBD1
V: TRBV24-1
J: TRBJ1-2
size: -
CDR3: CATSDPGQGDYGYTF
DNA: TGTGCCACCAGTGACCCCGGACAGGGGGACTATGGCTACACCTTC

D: TRBD1
V: TRBV7-7
J: TRBJ2-7
size: -
CDR3: CASSRDRTSYEQYF
DNA: TGTGCTAGCAGCCGGGACAGGACCTCCTACGAGCAGTACTTC

D: TRBD2
V: TRBV6-5
J: TRBJ2-3
size: -
CDR3: CASSSTGGRTDTQYF
DNA: TGTGCCAGCAGTTCTACGGGAGGGCGTACAGATACGCAGTATTTT

D: -
V: TRBV6-1
J: TRBJ1-5
size: -
CDR3: CASSEESQHF
DNA: TGTGCCAGCAGTGAAGAATCCCAGCATTTT

D: TRBD2
V: TRBV6-2/TRBV6-3
J: TRBJ2-1
size: -
CDR3: CASSFASSGGTFSSYNEQFF
DNA: TGTGCCAGCAGTTTCGCATCTAGCGGGGGGACCTTCAGCTCCTACAATGAGCAGTTCTTC

D: -
V: TRBV19
J: TRBJ1-5
size: -
CDR3: CASSKGEGGNQPQHF
DNA: TGTGCCAGTAGTAAAGGGGAGGGCGGCAATCAGCCCCAGCATTTT

D: -
V: TRBV28
J: TRBJ2-7
size: -
CDR3: CASKLEGRDAHYEQYF
DNA: TGTGCCAGCAAACTCGAGGGACGGGACGCACACTACGAGCAGTACTTC

D: TRBD1
V: TRBV5-1
J: TRBJ2-5
size: -
CDR3: CASSQGQLSQETQYF
DNA: TGCGCCAGCAGCCAGGGACAGCTAAGCCAAGAGACCCAGTACTTC

D: TRBD1
V: TRBV6-1
J: TRBJ2-2
size: -
CDR3: CASRQGATNTGELFF
DNA: TGTGCCAGCAGACAGGGGGCTACGAACACCGGGGAGCTGTTTTTT

D: TRBD1
V: TRBV18
J: TRBJ1-3
size: -
CDR3: CASSPGQGQPGNTIYF
DNA: TGTGCCAGCTCACCCGGACAGGGTCAACCTGGAAACACCATATATTTT

D: TRBD2
V: TRBV5-1
J: TRBJ2-5
size: -
CDR3: CASSLDGLAGQETQYF
DNA: TGCGCCAGCAGCTTGGATGGACTAGCGGGCCAAGAGACCCAGTACTTC

D: TRBD2
V: TRBV30
J: TRBJ2-3
size: -
CDR3: CAWTPTRSGRSWYF
DNA: TGTGCCTGGACTCCTACAAGGAGCGGGAGAAGTTGGTATTTT

D: TRBD1
V: TRBV6-1
J: TRBJ2-2
size: -
CDR3: CASSRHPGQGGHGELFF
DNA: TGTGCCAGCAGTCGACACCCGGGACAGGGGGGCCACGGGGAGCTGTTTTTT

D: -
V: TRBV23-1
J: TRBJ2-7
size: -
CDR3: CASSQYGFSGEQYF
DNA: TGCGCCAGCAGTCAATATGGGTTTTCGGGTGAGCAGTACTTC

D: -
V: TRBV6-6
J: TRBJ1-1
size: -
CDR3: CASSHDTEAFF
DNA: TGTGCCAGCAGTCACGACACTGAAGCTTTCTTT

D: TRBD2
V: TRBV29-1
J: TRBJ2-2
size: -
CDR3: CSVEVTSGNSNDDTGELFF
DNA: TGCAGCGTTGAAGTAACTAGCGGGAACTCTAACGATGACACCGGGGAGCTGTTTTTT

D: TRBD1
V: TRBV7-9
J: TRBJ2-5
size: -
CDR3: CASSFNRGSETQYF
DNA: TGTGCCAGCAGCTTCAACAGGGGATCAGAGACCCAGTACTTC

D: -
V: TRBV5-4
J: TRBJ2-3
size: -
CDR3: CASSLGGSADTQYF
DNA: TGTGCCAGCAGCTTGGGAGGGAGCGCAGATACGCAGTATTTT

D: -
V: TRBV12-3/TRBV12-4
J: TRBJ1-4
size: -
CDR3: CASSLGGTNEKLFF
DNA: TGTGCCAGCAGTTTAGGCGGGACTAATGAAAAACTGTTTTTT

D: -
V: TRBV30
J: TRBJ1-1
size: -
CDR3: CAWKRTMNTEAFF
DNA: TGTGCCTGGAAACGGACGATGAACACTGAAGCTTTCTTT

D: TRBD1
V: TRBV2
J: TRBJ2-2
size: -
CDR3: CAGQGTNTGELFF
DNA: TGTGCCGGACAGGGTACGAACACCGGGGAGCTGTTTTTT

D: -
V: TRBV7-2
J: TRBJ2-3
size: -
CDR3: CASSLDGYTDTQYF
DNA: TGTGCCAGCAGCCTGGACGGATACACAGATACGCAGTATTTT

D: TRBD1
V: TRBV3-1
J: TRBJ1-2
size: -
CDR3: CASSQVGQGDGYTF
DNA: TGTGCCAGCAGCCAAGTAGGACAGGGGGATGGCTACACCTTC

D: -
V: TRBV20-1
J: TRBJ2-7
size: -
CDR3: CSASAQFPFYEQYF
DNA: TGCAGTGCTAGTGCCCAATTCCCCTTCTACGAGCAGTACTTC

D: TRBD2
V: TRBV29-1
J: TRBJ2-2
size: -
CDR3: CSALVAGAVGELFF
DNA: TGCAGCGCCTTGGTGGCGGGAGCGGTCGGGGAGCTGTTTTTT